This entry features one T cell receptor beta chain sequence. It has no known antigen specificity. Within one base of it there is no much larger clone, and no base qualities were kept. Sorted unstimulated T cells and proliferating T cells recovered from mixed lymphocyte reactions underwent TCRbeta CDR3 sequencing. Fresh whole blood from under 13 HLA-typed healthy donors was used as the source from which PBMCs were isolated. Library method: the immunoSEQ multiplex PCR assay. Each sample had around 92,000 TCR templates assayed by the deep sequencing platform. Genomic DNA extracted from sorted T cells was used for TCRbeta CDR3 sequencing. In the original analysis: The R programming language was used for the clonal analysis of the TCRbeta CDR3 data. Unstimulated samples were compared with post-reaction CFSE-low samples to define alloreactive CD4+ and CD8+ clones. Alloreactive CD4+ clones were assigned to regulatory or non-regulatory origin by matching sequences to sorted unstimulated Treg and non-Treg repertoires. In its TCRdb copy, this immuneACCESS table keeps in-frame sequences only and misses some clones. Where compared with another copy, unresolved V genes explain less than half of these, and the others have no known cause. From that table come the V and J calls and clone size; the DNA was used to work out D and trimming. Recorded for this sample are about 97,000 clones; roughly nine tenths of them occurred a single time. Approximately 1.2% of the sample lies in the top ten.

CDR1 and CDR2 are drawn from the germline V gene: MGHDK, SYGVNS. The CDR3 numbers 15 residues from cysteine through phenylalanine. The CDR3 DNA has 45 bases and is translated from base 1. A distance of 17 bases separates the germline ends of V and J, which lose 2 bases and 7 bases respectively. This record belongs to a study of siplizumab effects on memory and regulatory T cells (dated by TCRdb to between 2018 and 2021). Notes on the research overall: The study examined how the anti-CD2 antibody siplizumab affects alloreactive T-cell subsets in allogeneic mixed lymphocyte reactions built from human PBMCs. Overall study outcomes, separate from this receptor: Sequences below about 10^-5 frequency were poorly captured, so only a minor fraction of alloreactive clones could be mapped to unstimulated subsets. Among mappable alloreactive CD4+ clones, an average Treg-derived fraction of about 70% was observed with siplizumab, compared with 26.9% in control reactions. About 80-97% of proliferating CD4+ or CD8+ clones could not be given a naive or memory phenotype. Unstimulated naive T cells appeared more diverse than memory T cells, and naive cells seemed to contribute substantially to the alloresponse. Siplizumab significantly reduced the cumulative frequency of alloreactive sequences traceable to unstimulated CD4+ memory T cells. Whether proliferating Tregs from siplizumab cultures were suppressive was not functionally confirmed.

Sequencing was carried out using CD4+ T cells sorted from blood. The chain joins TRBV25-1 to TRBJ1-2; the D gene lacks a confident call. The TCR originated in a human donor in good health. The CDR3 corresponds to CASSEQLTRSGGYTF. Read as DNA, the sequence is TGTGCCAGCAGTGAACAACTCACTCGATCGGGTGGCTACACCTTC.